Each of the 14 T cell receptor beta chains below was sequenced from the same sample in a study of cytomegalovirus exposure and HLA in healthy donors. In the PCR, 60 Vbeta and 13 Jbeta primers were used. Assay: immunoSEQ multiplex PCR; the TCRdb copy retains only in-frame clones and omits some. The sample has about 120,000 clones, roughly three quarters seen once. The sequencing input was PBMCs. The receptor source for this set is a man between 25 and 39 years old in good health and CMV-seropositive.

This clone has more than one count but fewer than ten. The CDR3 nucleotides read TGTGCCAGCAGTTTATCGGGACAGTCCTACGAGCAGTACTTC. It translates to CASSLSGQSYEQYF. The chain recombines TRBV28 with TRBJ2-7; 7 bases agree with TRBD1. V dropped 1 base and J dropped 1; count of bases not matched to a gene: 1. This CDR3 region has 14 residues. The germline gives CDR1 MDHEN, CDR2 SYDVKM.

In its sample, this clone was seen a few times. This chain links TRBV5-8 with TRBJ1-2; 8 bases map to TRBD1. The V segment lost 4 bases and the J segment 2 bases; nucleotides outside the gene matches: 1. The length of the CDR3 is 13 residues. Germline CDR1 reads SGHTS; CDR2 reads YDEGEE. The CDR3 loop is CASSRTGNYGYTF. For the CDR3, the DNA is TGTGCCAGCAGCCGGACAGGGAACTATGGCTACACCTTC.

The J gene is TRBJ2-7, the V gene TRBV6-1; no definite D call. The CDR3 sequence is 14 residues long. V was pared by 7 bases and J by 0 bases, with 13 bases between. Germline V gene lookup returns CDR1 MNHNS and CDR2 SASEGT. DNA of the CDR3: TGTGCCAGCACCCAGTTTTCTTCCTCCTACGAGCAGTACTTC. As protein: CASTQFSSSYEQYF.

The chain combines TRBV2 with TRBJ2-7; 7 bases line up with TRBD1. After removal of 7 bases from V and 8 bases from J, the junction contained 8 bases not matched to a gene. This CDR3 region has 12 residues. The germline V gene has CDR1 SNHLY and CDR2 FYNNEI. The CDR3 DNA sequence: TGTGCCAGCACCGGGACAGCCCCCAAGCAGTACTTC. Translated, it gives CASTGTAPKQYF.

The V call is TRBV27, the J call TRBJ2-5; tentative D call: TRBD2 (6 bases). The germline CDR1 and CDR2 sequences are MNHEY and SMNVEV (reference sequence). This CDR3 has 15 amino acids. Trimming took 2 bases from V and 5 from J, leaving 15 bases between them. CDR3 nucleotide sequence: TGTGCCAGCAGTTTAGGAGGGATCGGTAAGGAGACCCAGTACTTC. Translation: CASSLGGIGKETQYF.

The chain's CDR3 is CASTPYNEQYF. Here the CDR3 DNA reads TGTGCCAGCACGCCCTATAACGAGCAGTACTTC. This chain connects TRBV2 to TRBJ2-7; D is ambiguous. CDR1 SNHLY and CDR2 FYNNEI come from the germline V gene. The CDR3 has 11 residues. The V end lost 7 bases, the J end lost 5 bases, and 9 bases lay between the germline ends.

This clone was detected only a few times. This sequence joins TRBV15 and TRBJ2-2; 10 positions match TRBD2. Germline V gene lookup returns CDR1 LNHNV and CDR2 YYDKDF (reference sequence). J lost 3 bases, V lost 2 bases, and 6 bases had no gene match. CDR3 size: 17 residues. CDR3 sequence: CATSRTPAGGDTGELFF. The CDR3 bases are TGTGCCACCAGCAGAACTCCAGCGGGAGGGGACACCGGGGAGCTGTTTTTT.

The J gene is TRBJ2-5, the V gene TRBV9, with TRBD2 matching 14 bases. This CDR3 spans 16 amino acids. Trimming at V came to 3 bases and at J to 5 bases, leaving 6 bases not matched to a gene. From germline, CDR1 is SGDLS and CDR2 YYNGEE. The CDR3 bases are TGTGCCAGCAGCGGGGGGGGACTAGCGGGAGTGGAGACCCAGTACTTC. Its translation is CASSGGGLAGVETQYF. The full variable domain, completed using reference TRBV9 and TRBJ2-5, is DSGVTQTPKHLITATGQRVTLRCSPRSGDLSVYWYQQSLDQGLQFLIQYYNGEERAKGNILERFSAQQFPDLHSELNLSSLELGDSALYFCASSGGGLAGVETQYFGPGTRLLVL.

This clone was seen a few times. This chain uses TRBV5-1 with TRBJ2-3; TRBD2 matches at 11 bases. Per the germline V gene, CDR1 is SGHRS and CDR2 is YFSETQ. This CDR3 is 17 amino acids long. V trimming: 0 bases; J trimming: 6 bases; junction bases outside the gene matches: 9. CDR3 DNA: TGCGCCAGCAGCTTGGCCCTAGCGGGAGGCTCGGTGGATACGCAGTATTTT. Translating gives CASSLALAGGSVDTQYF.

The rearrangement joins TRBV2 to TRBJ1-1; TRBD1 matches 8 bases. CDR1 is SNHLY and CDR2 is FYNNEI in the germline V gene. The CDR3 sequence is 13 residues long. Germline trimming cut 5 bases from V and 5 bases from J; bases unmatched to any gene: 4. The CDR3 DNA follows: TGTGCCAGCAGTACCACAGGGGGGACTGAAGCTTTCTTT. Amino acids: CASSTTGGTEAFF. Based on the CDR3 plus reference TRBV2 and TRBJ1-1, the full variable domain is EPEVTQTPSHQVTQMGQEVILRCVPISNHLYFYWYRQILGQKVEFLVSFYNNEISEKSEIFDDQFSVERPDGSNFTLKIRSTKLEDSAMYFCASSTTGGTEAFFGQGTRLTVV.

The V call is TRBV18, the J call TRBJ2-7; D perhaps matches TRBD1 (5 bases). In germline, CDR1 is KGHSH, CDR2 LQKENI. This CDR3 has 13 amino acids. V lost 3 bases to trimming and J lost 2 bases, with 8 bases between them. CDR3 in amino acids: CASSPDSPYEQYF. As DNA, the CDR3 is TGTGCCAGCTCACCTGACAGCCCCTACGAGCAGTACTTC.

CDR3 sequence reads: CASSEWGDRLYEQYF. As DNA, the CDR3 is TGTGCCAGCAGTGAATGGGGAGACAGGTTGTACGAGCAGTACTTC. The J gene is TRBJ2-7, the V gene TRBV6-1; D may be TRBD1 (6 bases). Germline V gene sequence: CDR1 MNHNS, CDR2 SASEGT. Trimming removed 2 bases at V and 4 bases at J, with 15 bases between. The CDR3 sequence is 15 residues long.

The gene calls are TRBV2 and TRBJ2-7; 10 nucleotides line up with TRBD1. V dropped 5 bases and J dropped 5; count of bases not matched to a gene: 9. CDR3 length: 15 amino acids. Germline V gives CDR1 SNHLY, CDR2 FYNNEI. The CDR3 loop is CASSLTGGGPNEQYF. Here the CDR3 DNA reads TGTGCCAGCAGTTTGACAGGGGGCGGCCCCAACGAGCAGTACTTC.

The chain couples TRBV19 to TRBJ2-1, with TRBD2 as a possible D gene (5 bases). The ends were cut back, 4 bases at V and 0 bases at J, with 19 bases in the middle. The CDR3 extends over 18 amino acids. Germline-derived CDR1 and CDR2 are LNHDA and SQIVND (reference sequence). The CDR3, as DNA: TGTGCCAGTAGTACATTAAGCGGTGGCCTGAGCTCCTACAATGAGCAGTTCTTC. Translation gives CASSTLSGGLSSYNEQFF.